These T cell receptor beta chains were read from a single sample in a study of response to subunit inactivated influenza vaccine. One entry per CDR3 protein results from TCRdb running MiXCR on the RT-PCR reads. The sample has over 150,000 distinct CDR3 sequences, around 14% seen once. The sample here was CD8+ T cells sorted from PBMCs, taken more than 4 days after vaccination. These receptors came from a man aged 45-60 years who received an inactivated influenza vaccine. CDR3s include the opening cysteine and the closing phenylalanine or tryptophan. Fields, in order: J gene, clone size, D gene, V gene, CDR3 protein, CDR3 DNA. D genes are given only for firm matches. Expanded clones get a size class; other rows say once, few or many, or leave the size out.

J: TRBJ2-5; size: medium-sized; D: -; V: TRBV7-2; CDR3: CASSLNPFQETQYF; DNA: TGTGCCAGCAGCTTGAACCCGTTCCAAGAGACCCAGTACTTC
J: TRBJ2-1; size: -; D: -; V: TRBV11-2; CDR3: CASSSIKSGASYNEQFF; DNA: TGTGCCAGCAGCTCTATAAAGTCGGGGGCTTCCTACAATGAGCAGTTCTTC
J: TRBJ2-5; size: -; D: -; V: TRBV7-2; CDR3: CASSLVLSVQETQYF; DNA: TGTGCCAGCAGCTTAGTATTATCGGTCCAAGAGACCCAGTACTTC
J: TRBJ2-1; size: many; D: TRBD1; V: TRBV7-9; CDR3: CASSLVQGAEYNEQFF; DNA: TGTGCCAGCAGCTTAGTTCAGGGGGCTGAGTACAATGAGCAGTTCTTC
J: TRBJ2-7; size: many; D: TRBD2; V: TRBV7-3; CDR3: CASSLTGGDDEQYF; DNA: TGTGCCAGCAGCCTGACGGGAGGTGATGACGAGCAGTACTTC
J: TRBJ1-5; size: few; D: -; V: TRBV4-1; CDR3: CASSQDQFNQPQHF; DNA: TGCGCCAGCAGCCAAGATCAGTTCAATCAGCCCCAGCATTTT
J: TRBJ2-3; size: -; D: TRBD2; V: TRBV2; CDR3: CASCFSPLSGERTDTQYF; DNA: TGTGCCAGCTGTTTTTCCCCCCTTAGCGGGGAACGCACAGATACGCAGTATTTT
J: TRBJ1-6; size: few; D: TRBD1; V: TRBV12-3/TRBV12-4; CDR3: CASSSGGGNSPLHF; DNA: TGTGCCAGCAGTTCAGGGGGCGGTAATTCACCCCTCCACTTT
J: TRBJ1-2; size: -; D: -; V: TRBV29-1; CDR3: CSVPTDQGQGYTF; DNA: TGCAGCGTTCCGACGGATCAGGGTCAGGGCTACACCTTC
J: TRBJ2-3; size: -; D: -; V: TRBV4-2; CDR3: CASSQFLSGIQGGADTQYF; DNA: TGTGCCAGCAGCCAATTTCTCTCCGGGATACAGGGTGGGGCAGATACGCAGTATTTT
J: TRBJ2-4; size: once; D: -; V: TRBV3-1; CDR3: CASSPGAEAKNIQYF; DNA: TGTGCCAGCAGCCCCGGCGCGGAAGCCAAAAACATTCAGTACTTC
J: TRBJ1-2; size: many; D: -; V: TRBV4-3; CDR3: CASSQYPAESHYGYTF; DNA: TGCGCCAGCAGCCAATACCCCGCGGAAAGTCACTATGGCTACACCTTC
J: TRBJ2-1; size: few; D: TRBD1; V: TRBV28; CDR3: CATRGQYQGHEQFF; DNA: TGTGCCACAAGGGGGCAGTACCAAGGGCATGAGCAGTTCTTC
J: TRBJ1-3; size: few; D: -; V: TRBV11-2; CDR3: CASSLVRGTGNGNTIYF; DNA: TGTGCCAGCAGCTTAGTTAGAGGGACGGGGAATGGAAACACCATATATTTT
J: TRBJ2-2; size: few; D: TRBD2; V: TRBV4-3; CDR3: CASSQLEREGLPGELFF; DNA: TGCGCCAGCAGCCAACTTGAGCGGGAGGGCCTTCCCGGGGAGCTGTTTTTT
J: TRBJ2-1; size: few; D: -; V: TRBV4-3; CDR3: CASSQDSQGNYNEQFF; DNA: TGCGCCAGCAGCCAAGATTCCCAGGGTAATTACAATGAGCAGTTCTTC
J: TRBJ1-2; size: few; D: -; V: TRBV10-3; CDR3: CAINNRTGIYTF; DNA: TGTGCCATCAATAACCGGACTGGGATCTACACCTTC
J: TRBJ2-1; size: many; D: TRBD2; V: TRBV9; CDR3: CASSVSGTRTNEQFF; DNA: TGTGCCAGCAGCGTCTCCGGGACTAGAACCAATGAGCAGTTCTTC
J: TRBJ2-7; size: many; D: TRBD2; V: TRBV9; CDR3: CASSETSGSYEQYF; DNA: TGTGCCAGCAGCGAGACTAGCGGATCCTACGAGCAGTACTTC
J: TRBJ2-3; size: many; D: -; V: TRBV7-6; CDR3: CASSLDDLGSTPTDTQYF; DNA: TGTGCCAGCAGCTTAGATGATCTCGGAAGTACTCCCACAGATACGCAGTATTTT
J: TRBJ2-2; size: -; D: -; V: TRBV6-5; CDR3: CASSYTGPSGELFF; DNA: TGTGCCAGCAGTTATACTGGACCCAGCGGGGAGCTGTTTTTT
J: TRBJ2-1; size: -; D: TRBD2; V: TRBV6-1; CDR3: CASSLGLAGGLNEQFF; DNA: TGTGCCAGCAGCTTGGGACTAGCGGGAGGGTTAAATGAGCAGTTCTTC
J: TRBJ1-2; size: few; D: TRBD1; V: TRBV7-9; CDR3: CASSLGDRVGGYTF; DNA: TGTGCCAGCAGCTTAGGGGACAGGGTCGGTGGCTACACCTTC
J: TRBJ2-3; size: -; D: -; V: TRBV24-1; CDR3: CAVGDSTDTQYF; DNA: TGTGCCGTCGGGGACAGCACAGATACGCAGTATTTT
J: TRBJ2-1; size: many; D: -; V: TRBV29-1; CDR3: CSVDGQGSSYNEQFF; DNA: TGCAGCGTTGATGGGCAGGGGAGCTCCTACAATGAGCAGTTCTTC
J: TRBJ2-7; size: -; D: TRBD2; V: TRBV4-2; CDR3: CASSQEWGGVSLPYEQYF; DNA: TGTGCCAGCAGCCAAGAATGGGGGGGTGTGAGCTTGCCCTACGAGCAGTACTTC
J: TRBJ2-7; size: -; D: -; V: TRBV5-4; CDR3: CASSQVGGPAYEQYF; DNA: TGTGCCAGCAGCCAAGTGGGGGGTCCCGCCTACGAGCAGTACTTC